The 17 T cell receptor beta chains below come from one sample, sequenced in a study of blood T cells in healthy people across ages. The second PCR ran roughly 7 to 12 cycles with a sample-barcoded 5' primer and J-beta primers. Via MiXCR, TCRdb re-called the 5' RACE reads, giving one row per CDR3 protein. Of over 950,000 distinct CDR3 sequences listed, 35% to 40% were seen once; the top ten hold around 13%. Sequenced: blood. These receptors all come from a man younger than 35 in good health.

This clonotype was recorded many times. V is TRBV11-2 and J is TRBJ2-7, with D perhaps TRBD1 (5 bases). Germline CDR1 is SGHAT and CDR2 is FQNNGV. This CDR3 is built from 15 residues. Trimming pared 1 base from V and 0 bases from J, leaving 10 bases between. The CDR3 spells CASSLGGGASYEQYF. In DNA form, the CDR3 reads TGTGCCAGCAGCTTAGGTGGTGGGGCCTCCTACGAGCAGTACTTC.

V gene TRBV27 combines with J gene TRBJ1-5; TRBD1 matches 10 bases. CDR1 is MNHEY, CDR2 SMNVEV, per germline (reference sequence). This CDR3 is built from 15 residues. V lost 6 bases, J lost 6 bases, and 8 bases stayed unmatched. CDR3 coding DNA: TGTGCCAGCAGACCGACCGGGACAGGGGTTCAGCCCCAGCATTTT. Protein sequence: CASRPTGTGVQPQHF.

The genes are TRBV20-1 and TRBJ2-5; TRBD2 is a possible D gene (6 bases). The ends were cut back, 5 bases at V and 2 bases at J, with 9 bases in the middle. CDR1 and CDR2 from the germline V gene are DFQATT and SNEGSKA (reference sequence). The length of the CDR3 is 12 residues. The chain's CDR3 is CSAWAGQETQYF. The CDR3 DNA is TGCAGTGCTTGGGCGGGGCAAGAGACCCAGTACTTC.

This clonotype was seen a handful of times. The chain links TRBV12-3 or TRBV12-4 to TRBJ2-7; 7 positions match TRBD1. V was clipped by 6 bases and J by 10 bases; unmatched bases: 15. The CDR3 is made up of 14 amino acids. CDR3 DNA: TGTGCCAGCAGCACCGGGACAGTCTCTTCGAGACAGTACTTC. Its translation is CASSTGTVSSRQYF.

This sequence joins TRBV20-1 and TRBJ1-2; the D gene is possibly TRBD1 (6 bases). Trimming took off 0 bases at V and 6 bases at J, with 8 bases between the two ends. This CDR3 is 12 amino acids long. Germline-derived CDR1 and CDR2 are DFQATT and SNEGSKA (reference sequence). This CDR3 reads CSARERGDGYTF. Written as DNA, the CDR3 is TGCAGTGCTAGAGAGAGGGGGGATGGCTACACCTTC.

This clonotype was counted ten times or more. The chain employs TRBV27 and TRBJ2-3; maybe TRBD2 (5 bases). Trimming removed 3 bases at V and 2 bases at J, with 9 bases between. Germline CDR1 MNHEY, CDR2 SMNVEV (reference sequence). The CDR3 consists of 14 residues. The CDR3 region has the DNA TGTGCCAGCAGTTTGACGGGGAACACAGATACGCAGTATTTT. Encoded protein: CASSLTGNTDTQYF.

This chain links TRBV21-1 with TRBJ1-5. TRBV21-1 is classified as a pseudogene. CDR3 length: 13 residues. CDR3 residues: CASSKRSNQPQHF. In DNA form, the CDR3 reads TGTGCCAGCAGCAAACGGAGCAATCAGCCCCAGCATTTT.

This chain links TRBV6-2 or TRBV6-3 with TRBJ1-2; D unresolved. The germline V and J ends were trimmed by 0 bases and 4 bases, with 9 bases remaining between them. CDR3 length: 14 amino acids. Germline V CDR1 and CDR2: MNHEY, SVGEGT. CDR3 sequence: CASSYSSQLYGYTF. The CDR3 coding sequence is TGTGCCAGCAGTTACTCGAGCCAGCTCTATGGCTACACCTTC.

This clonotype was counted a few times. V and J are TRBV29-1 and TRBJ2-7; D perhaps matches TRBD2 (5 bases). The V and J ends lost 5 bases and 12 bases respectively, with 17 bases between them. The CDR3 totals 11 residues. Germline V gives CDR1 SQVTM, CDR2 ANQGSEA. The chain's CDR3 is CSVSDLEAVYF. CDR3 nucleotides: TGCAGCGTTTCGGACTTAGAGGCTGTGTACTTC.

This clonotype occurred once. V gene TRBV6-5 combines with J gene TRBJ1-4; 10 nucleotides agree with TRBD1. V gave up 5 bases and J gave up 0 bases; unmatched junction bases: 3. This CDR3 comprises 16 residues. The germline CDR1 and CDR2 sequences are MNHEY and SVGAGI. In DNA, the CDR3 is TGTGCCAGCAGTAGACAGGGGGCAGCAACTAATGAAAAACTGTTTTTT. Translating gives CASSRQGAATNEKLFF.

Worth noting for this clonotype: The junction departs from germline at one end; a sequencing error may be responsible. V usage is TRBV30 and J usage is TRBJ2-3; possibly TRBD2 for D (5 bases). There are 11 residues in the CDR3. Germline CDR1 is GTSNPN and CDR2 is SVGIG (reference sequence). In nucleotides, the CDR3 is TGTGCCGGGAGTCTAGAAGATACGCAGTATTTT. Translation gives CAGSLEDTQYF.

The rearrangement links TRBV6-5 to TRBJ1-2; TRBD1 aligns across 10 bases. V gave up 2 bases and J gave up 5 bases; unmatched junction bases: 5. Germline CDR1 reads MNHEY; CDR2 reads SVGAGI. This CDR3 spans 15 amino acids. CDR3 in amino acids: CASSYTTGGVYGYTF. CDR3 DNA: TGTGCCAGCAGTTACACGACAGGGGGCGTTTATGGCTACACCTTC.

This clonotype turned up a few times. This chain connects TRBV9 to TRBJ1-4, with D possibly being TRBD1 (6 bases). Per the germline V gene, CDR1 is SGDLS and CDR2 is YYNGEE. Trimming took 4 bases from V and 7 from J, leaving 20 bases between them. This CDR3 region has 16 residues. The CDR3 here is CASSSQFGGAVEKLFF. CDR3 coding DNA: TGTGCCAGCAGCTCCCAGTTTGGGGGCGCGGTTGAAAAACTGTTTTTT.

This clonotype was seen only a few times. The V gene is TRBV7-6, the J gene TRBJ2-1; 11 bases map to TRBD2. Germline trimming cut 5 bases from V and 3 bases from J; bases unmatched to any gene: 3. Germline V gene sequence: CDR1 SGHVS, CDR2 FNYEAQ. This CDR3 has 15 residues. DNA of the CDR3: TGTGCCAGCAGCATGGGACTAGCGGTCTACAATGAGCAGTTCTTC. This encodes CASSMGLAVYNEQFF.

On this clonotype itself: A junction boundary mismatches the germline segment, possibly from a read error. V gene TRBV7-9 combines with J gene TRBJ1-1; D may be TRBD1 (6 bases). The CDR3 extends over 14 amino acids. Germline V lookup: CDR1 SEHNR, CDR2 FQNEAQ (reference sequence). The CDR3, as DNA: TGTGCCAGCAGCCCTGGACAGCTGAACACTAAAGCTTTCTTT. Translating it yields CASSPGQLNTKAFF.

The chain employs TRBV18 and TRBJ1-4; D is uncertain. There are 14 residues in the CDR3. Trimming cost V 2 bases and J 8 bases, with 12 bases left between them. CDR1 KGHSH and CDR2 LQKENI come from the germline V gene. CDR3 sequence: CASSPNRAREKLFF. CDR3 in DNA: TGTGCCAGCTCACCAAATCGGGCGCGGGAAAAACTGTTTTTT. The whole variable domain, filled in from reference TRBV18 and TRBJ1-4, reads NAGVMQNPRHLVRRRGQEARLRCSPMKGHSHVYWYRQLPEEGLKFMVYLQKENIIDESGMPKERFSAEFPKEGPSILRIQQVVRGDSAAYFCASSPNRAREKLFFGSGTQLSVL.

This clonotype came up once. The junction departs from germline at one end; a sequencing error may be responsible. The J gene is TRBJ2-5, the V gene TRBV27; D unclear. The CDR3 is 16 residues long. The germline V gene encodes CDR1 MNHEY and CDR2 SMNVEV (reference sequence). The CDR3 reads CASSLTGDRKEEIQYF. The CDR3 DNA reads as TGTGCCAGCAGTCTAACTGGGGATCGCAAGGAAGAGATCCAGTACTTC.